This T cell receptor beta chain was recovered during a study of PD-1 blockade in classical Hodgkin lymphoma. Every patient experienced relapse after autologous stem cell transplantation, and brentuximab vedotin exposure varied. Magnetic depletion of non-target cells from thawed PBMCs yielded purified CD8+ T cells. General study points: Differences between repertoires have undefined causes, possibly disease activity or prior therapy. At baseline, newly diagnosed patients reportedly showed less TCR diversity than healthy donors.

Remarks on this clone: The target antigen is unknown.

Some clones are missing from TCRdb's copy, which holds only in-frame ones; the method was immunoSEQ multiplex PCR. The table has over 25,000 clones, approximately 86% seen once; the top ten hold approximately 6.7%. The germline V gene has CDR1 MDHEN and CDR2 SYDVKM. CDR3 length equals 12 residues. V was shortened by 3 bases and J by 4 bases, with 7 bases between the two germline ends. The TCR sequence derives from a human donor with classical Hodgkin lymphoma. Sequenced here: CD8+ T cells from blood, sampled at baseline. V is TRBV28 and J is TRBJ2-7; D uncertain. The DNA for the CDR3 is TGTGCCAGCAGTTTCGGCGCTTACGAGCAGTACTTC. Encoded protein: CASSFGAYEQYF.